These 17 T cell receptor beta chains came from one sample sequenced in a study of T cell clones after liver transplantation. Profiled with immunoSEQ multiplex PCR; TCRdb holds only in-frame clones, not every one. The data show tens of thousands of clones, about 90% seen once. The sample here was CD8+ T cells from blood, taken 12 months after liver transplant. These receptors were taken from a human patient who received a liver transplant. Some T cells may trace back to the graft donor.

This clone was seen more than once but under ten times. The genes are TRBV13 and TRBJ2-7; no clear D. This CDR3 is 16 amino acids long. V lost 1 base, J lost 0 bases, and 13 bases lay in between. CDR1 and CDR2 from the germline V gene are PRHDT and FYEKMQ (reference sequence). For the CDR3, the DNA is TGTGCCAGCAGCTTAGAAATCGGGCTCGACTCCTACGAGCAGTACTTC. Protein product: CASSLEIGLDSYEQYF. Full variable domain (missing parts from reference TRBV13 and TRBJ2-7): AAGVIQSPRHLIKEKRETATLKCYPIPRHDTVYWYQQGPGQDPQFLISFYEKMQSDKGSIPDRFSAQQFSDYHSELNMSSLELGDSALYFCASSLEIGLDSYEQYFGPGTRLTVT.

The genes are TRBV7-8 and TRBJ1-1, with D unresolved. In germline, CDR1 is SGHVS, CDR2 FQNEAQ. The CDR3 is 12 residues long. V gave up 3 bases and J gave up 4 bases, with 6 bases separating them. The CDR3 coding sequence is TGTGCCAGCAGCTTTTTGTTCACTGAAGCTTTCTTT. This encodes CASSFLFTEAFF.

The V gene is TRBV7-9, the J gene TRBJ2-7; D may be TRBD2 (6 bases). CDR1 is SEHNR and CDR2 is FQNEAQ in the germline V gene (reference sequence). V was clipped by 5 bases and J by 2 bases, with 10 bases between them. CDR3 length equals 13 residues. CDR3 residues: CASSRGTPYEQYF. CDR3 nucleotides: TGTGCCAGCAGCCGCGGGACTCCCTACGAGCAGTACTTC.

The table lists this clone with a few counts. V gene TRBV11-2 combines with J gene TRBJ2-7; tentative D call: TRBD2 (5 bases). The germline gives CDR1 SGHAT, CDR2 FQNNGV. The CDR3 extends over 14 amino acids. V lost 1 base to trimming and J lost 3 bases, with 10 bases between them. The CDR3 nucleotides read TGTGCCAGCAGCTTAGGACTACCCCACTACGAGCAGTACTTC. Protein sequence: CASSLGLPHYEQYF.

This rearrangement joins TRBV28 to TRBJ1-5; 7 bases map to TRBD1. V lost 4 bases and J lost 7; bases outside the gene matches: 10. Germline values: CDR1 MDHEN, CDR2 SYDVKM. CDR3 size: 15 residues. The CDR3: CASSSGTASMQPQHF. CDR3 nucleotide sequence: TGTGCCAGCAGTTCAGGGACAGCTAGTATGCAGCCCCAGCATTTT.

The chain joins TRBV7-6 to TRBJ1-5; D unresolved. The CDR3 is made up of 17 amino acids. Trimming took off 5 bases at V and 7 bases at J, with 24 bases between the two ends. From germline, CDR1 is SGHVS and CDR2 FNYEAQ. The CDR3 region is CASSRQGYAGSGQPQHF. The CDR3 nucleotides read TGTGCCAGCAGCCGCCAAGGATATGCGGGGTCGGGGCAGCCCCAGCATTTT.

The chain has TRBV11-2 and TRBJ2-1; tentatively, D is TRBD1 or TRBD2 (5 bases each). Germline loops: CDR1 SGHAT, CDR2 FQNNGV. Trimming took 5 bases from V and 3 from J, leaving 17 bases between them. This CDR3 comprises 16 residues. The CDR3 DNA follows: TGTGCCAGCAGCCAAGTGGGGGAATTAGTCTACAATGAGCAGTTCTTC. Its protein is CASSQVGELVYNEQFF.

The J gene is TRBJ2-3, the V gene TRBV27; D not resolved. Germline-derived CDR1 and CDR2 are MNHEY and SMNVEV (reference sequence). The CDR3 covers 11 residues. V lost 6 bases and J 3 bases, leaving 4 bases between the germline ends. The CDR3 bases are TGTGCCAGCAGGGAGACAGATACGCAGTATTTT. Protein: CASRETDTQYF.

The chain has TRBV28 and TRBJ2-3, with 8 bases that match TRBD2. Unmatched junction bases numbered 6, after V lost 4 bases and J lost 6 bases. This CDR3 is built from 14 residues. From germline, CDR1 is MDHEN and CDR2 SYDVKM. For the CDR3, the DNA is TGTGCCAGCAGTTCACCGGGGGGGTCGGATACGCAGTATTTT. Its protein is CASSSPGGSDTQYF.

The rearrangement uses TRBV5-8 and TRBJ1-2; D is possibly TRBD1 (6 bases). V lost 5 bases, J lost 6 bases, and 17 bases lay in between. Germline CDR1 and CDR2: SGHTS and YDEGEE. CDR3 size: 14 residues. CDR3 sequence reads: CASRHYGGANGYTF. In DNA form, the CDR3 reads TGTGCCAGCAGGCATTATGGGGGGGCAAATGGCTACACCTTC.

This rearrangement joins TRBV9 to TRBJ2-7, with D perhaps TRBD2 (5 bases). V dropped 0 bases and J dropped 1 base, with 8 bases sitting between them. The CDR3 totals 14 residues. From germline, CDR1 is SGDLS and CDR2 YYNGEE. CDR3 coding DNA: TGTGCCAGCAGCGTAGGAGGGTTATCCTACGAGCAGTACTTC. Its protein product is CASSVGGLSYEQYF.

This clone showed up just a few times. The chain is built from TRBV7-6 and TRBJ2-3; 7 bases map to TRBD2. CDR1 is SGHVS, CDR2 FNYEAQ, per germline. V trimming: 5 bases; J trimming: 0 bases; junction bases outside the gene matches: 8. The CDR3 extends over 16 amino acids. CDR3 DNA: TGTGCCAGCAGCAGGGACTACAAGGGGAGCACAGATACGCAGTATTTT. Residues: CASSRDYKGSTDTQYF.

The chain employs TRBV7-6 and TRBJ2-3, with 14 bases identical to TRBD2. There are 17 residues in the CDR3. CDR1 and CDR2 from the germline V gene are SGHVS and FNYEAQ. V lost 5 bases to trimming and J lost 5 bases; unmatched junction nucleotides: 9. CDR3 residues: CASSPGTSGSEGDTQYF. As DNA, the CDR3 is TGTGCCAGCAGCCCCGGGACTAGCGGGAGCGAAGGAGATACGCAGTATTTT.

This sequence joins TRBV29-1 and TRBJ1-1, with TRBD1 as a possible D gene (5 bases). CDR3 size: 14 residues. Germline CDR1 SQVTM, CDR2 ANQGSEA. V was pared by 6 bases and J by 0 bases, with 14 bases between. The CDR3 region is CSVKLAGMNTEAFF. CDR3 sequence (DNA): TGCAGCGTGAAACTGGCAGGGATGAACACTGAAGCTTTCTTT.

The rearrangement uses TRBV4-3 and TRBJ2-1; 7 nucleotides agree with TRBD2. The CDR3 contains 19 residues. Germline-derived CDR1 and CDR2 are LGHNA and YSLEER. V lost 0 bases to trimming and J lost 4 bases; unmatched junction nucleotides: 15. CDR3 loop: CASSQDMRWEGRHYNEQFF. The CDR3 nucleotides are TGCGCCAGCAGCCAAGATATGCGGTGGGAGGGACGCCATTACAATGAGCAGTTCTTC.

A note on this clone: The junction departs from germline at one end; a sequencing error may be responsible. The V gene is TRBV7-9, the J gene TRBJ2-2; TRBD1 might be the D (6 bases). CDR3 length: 12 residues. Germline-derived CDR1 and CDR2 are SEHNR and FQNEAQ (reference sequence). CDR3 region: CSRGHLTGELFF. CDR3 DNA sequence: TGCTCTAGGGGACACCTTACCGGGGAGCTGTTTTTT.

The chain combines TRBV2 with TRBJ1-5; the D is unclear. CDR3 length: 14 amino acids. Germline V lookup: CDR1 SNHLY, CDR2 FYNNEI. V was cut by 6 bases and J by 3 bases, with 12 bases left in between. In nucleotides, the CDR3 is TGTGCCAGCAGAGAGGGATGGGACAATCAGCCCCAGCATTTT. It specifies CASREGWDNQPQHF.